This T cell receptor beta chain was observed in a study of blood T cells in healthy people across ages. Background on the study: For every two T cells, template switching captured about one barcoded beta molecule.

Germline-derived CDR1 and CDR2 are LGHNT and FRNRAP. CDR3 size: 15 residues. The ends were cut back, 1 base at V and 8 bases at J, with 16 bases in the middle. For the second PCR, which ran for roughly 6 to 12 cycles, a sample-barcoded 5' primer and a J-beta primer mix were used. TCRdb called the 5' RACE reads again in MiXCR, with one record for every CDR3 protein. The table shows roughly 1,800,000 distinct CDR3 sequences, with 49% occurring only once. This sequence joins TRBV12-5 and TRBJ2-3; D may correspond to TRBD1 or TRBD2 (6 bases each). The receptor was isolated from a woman in her thirties or forties in good health. The sequencing input was blood. This CDR3 is CASGLETGTSGTQYF. The DNA for the CDR3 is TGTGCTAGTGGTTTGGAAACAGGGACTTCCGGTACGCAGTATTTT.